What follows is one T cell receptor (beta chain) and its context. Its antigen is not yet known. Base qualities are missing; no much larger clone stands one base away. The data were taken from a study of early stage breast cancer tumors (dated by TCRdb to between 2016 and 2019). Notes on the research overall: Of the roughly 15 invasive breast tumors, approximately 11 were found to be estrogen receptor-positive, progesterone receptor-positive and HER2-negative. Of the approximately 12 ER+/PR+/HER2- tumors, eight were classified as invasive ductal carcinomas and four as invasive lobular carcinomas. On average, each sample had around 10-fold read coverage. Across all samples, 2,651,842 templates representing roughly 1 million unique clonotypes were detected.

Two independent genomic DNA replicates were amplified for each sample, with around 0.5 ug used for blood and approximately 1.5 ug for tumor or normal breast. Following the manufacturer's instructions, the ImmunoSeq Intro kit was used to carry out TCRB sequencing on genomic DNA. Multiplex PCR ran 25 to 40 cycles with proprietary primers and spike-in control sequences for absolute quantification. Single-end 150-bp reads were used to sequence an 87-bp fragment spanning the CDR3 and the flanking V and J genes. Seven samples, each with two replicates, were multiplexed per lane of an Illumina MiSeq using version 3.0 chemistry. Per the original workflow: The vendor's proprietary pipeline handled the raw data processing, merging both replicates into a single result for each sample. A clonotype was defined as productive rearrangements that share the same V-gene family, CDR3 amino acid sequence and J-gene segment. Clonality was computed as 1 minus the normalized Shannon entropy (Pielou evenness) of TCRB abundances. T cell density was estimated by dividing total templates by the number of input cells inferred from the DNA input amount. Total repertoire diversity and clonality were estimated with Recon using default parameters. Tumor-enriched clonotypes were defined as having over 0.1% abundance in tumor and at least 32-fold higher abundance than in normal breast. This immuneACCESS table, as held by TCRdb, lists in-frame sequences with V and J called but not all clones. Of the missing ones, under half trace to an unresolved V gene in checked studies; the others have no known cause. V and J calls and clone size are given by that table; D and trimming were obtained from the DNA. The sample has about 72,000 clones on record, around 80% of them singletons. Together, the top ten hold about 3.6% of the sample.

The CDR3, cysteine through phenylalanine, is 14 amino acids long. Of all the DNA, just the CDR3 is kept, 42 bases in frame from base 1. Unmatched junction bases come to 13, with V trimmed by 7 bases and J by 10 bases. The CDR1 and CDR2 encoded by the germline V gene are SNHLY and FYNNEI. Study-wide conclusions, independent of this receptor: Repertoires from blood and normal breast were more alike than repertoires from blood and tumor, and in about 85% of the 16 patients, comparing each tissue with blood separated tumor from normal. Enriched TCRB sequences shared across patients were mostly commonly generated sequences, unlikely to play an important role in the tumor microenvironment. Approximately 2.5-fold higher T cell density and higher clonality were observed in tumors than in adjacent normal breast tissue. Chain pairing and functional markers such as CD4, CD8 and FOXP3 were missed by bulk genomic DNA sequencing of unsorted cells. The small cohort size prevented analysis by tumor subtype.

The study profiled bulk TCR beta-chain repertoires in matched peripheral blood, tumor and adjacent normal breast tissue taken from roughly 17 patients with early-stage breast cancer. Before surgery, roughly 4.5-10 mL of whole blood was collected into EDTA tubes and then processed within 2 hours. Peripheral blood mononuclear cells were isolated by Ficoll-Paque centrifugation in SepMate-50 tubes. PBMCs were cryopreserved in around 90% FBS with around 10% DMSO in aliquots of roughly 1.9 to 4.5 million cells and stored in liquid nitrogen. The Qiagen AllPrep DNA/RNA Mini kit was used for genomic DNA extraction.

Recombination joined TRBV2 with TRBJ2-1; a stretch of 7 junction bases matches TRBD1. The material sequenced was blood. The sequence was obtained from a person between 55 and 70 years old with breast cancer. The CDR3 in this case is CASNTETGLSEQFF. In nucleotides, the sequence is TGTGCCAGCAACACGGAGACAGGGTTAAGCGAGCAGTTCTTC. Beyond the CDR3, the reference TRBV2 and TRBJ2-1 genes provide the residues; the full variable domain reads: EPEVTQTPSHQVTQMGQEVILRCVPISNHLYFYWYRQILGQKVEFLVSFYNNEISEKSEIFDDQFSVERPDGSNFTLKIRSTKLEDSAMYFCASNTETGLSEQFFGPGTRLTVL.